This TCR beta chain was sequenced for a study of T cells in Graves' hyperthyroidism and ophthalmopathy. For the study at large: Peripheral blood draws took place at initial diagnosis, ahead of any treatment.

Aged 18 to 65, the patients had hyperthyroidism that was newly diagnosed and had lasted under 2 months. The CDR3 regions of TCR beta were amplified from RNA transcripts. Carried out on the TCR CDR3, a first-round RT-PCR used the HTBI primer set. TCRdb fed the multiplex PCR reads into MiXCR, producing one record per CDR3 protein. The repertoire holds around 280,000 distinct CDR3 sequences, with 10% to 15% as singletons. The CDR3 covers 15 residues. In germline, CDR1 is MNHNS, CDR2 SASEGT. The germline V and J ends were trimmed by 6 bases and 0 bases, with 14 bases remaining between them. The V and J genes are TRBV6-1 and TRBJ2-5; a weak D match, TRBD1 (5 bases). Sequences were obtained from blood. This clonotype was obtained from a woman in her 30s with Graves' hyperthyroidism that later progressed to Graves' ophthalmopathy. CDR3 DNA: TGTGCCAGCAGCCGGTCGGCAGGGTACCAAGAGACCCAGTACTTC. Translated: CASSRSAGYQETQYF.